The 29 T cell receptor beta chains listed next were all sequenced from one sample in a study of liver allograft versus peripheral blood T cells. Study background: Repertoires of T cell receptors in transplanted livers were compared with recipients' peripheral blood repertoires.

TCRdb reanalysed the reads using MiXCR and keeps one entry per CDR3 protein. This table has just over 8,500 distinct CDR3 sequences, around 17% appearing once. These receptors were collected from a human patient who had a liver transplant. The graft donor may account for some of the T cells.

Notes on this clonotype: This clone may be a read error of a much larger clone one base away. The rearrangement joins TRBV20-1 to TRBJ1-1, with TRBD1 matching 7 bases. The CDR3 has 17 amino acids. Germline values: CDR1 DFQATT, CDR2 SNEGSKA (reference sequence). V shed 7 bases and J 3 bases; nucleotides not matched to a gene: 20. The CDR3 bases are TGCAGTGATAGGGGTTTCTATTCGACAGGGACCTACACTGAAGCTTTCTTT. Its translation: CSDRGFYSTGTYTEAFF.

This clonotype showed up just a few times. This chain connects TRBV20-1 to TRBJ2-7; 15 nucleotides line up with TRBD2. This CDR3 region has 17 residues. After removal of 4 bases from V and 3 bases from J, the junction contained 10 bases not matched to a gene. Per germline, CDR1 DFQATT and CDR2 SNEGSKA (reference sequence). The CDR3 protein is CSATTGTSGGTYYEQYF. As DNA, the CDR3 is TGCAGTGCTACGACCGGGACTAGCGGGGGGACGTACTACGAGCAGTACTTC.

There are a few counts of this clonotype. The genes are TRBV30 and TRBJ2-2; D remains unclear. CDR1 is GTSNPN, CDR2 SVGIG, per germline (reference sequence). The V gene lost 0 bases and the J gene lost 5 bases, with 10 bases spanning the gap. This CDR3 contains 14 residues. The DNA for the CDR3 is TGTGCCTGGAGTGTAGCATCTTGGACCGGGGAGCTGTTTTTT. This codes for CAWSVASWTGELFF.

By share, this clonotype counts as medium-sized (0.01 to 0.1%). This chain uses TRBV6-5 with TRBJ1-6; D is unresolved. From germline, CDR1 is MNHEY and CDR2 SVGAGI. Deletions cut 0 bases from V and 0 bases from J, with 9 bases between. The CDR3 loop spans 17 amino acids. The CDR3 protein is CASSYSKRSSYNSPLHF. The CDR3 DNA reads as TGTGCCAGCAGTTACTCGAAACGGAGCTCCTATAATTCACCCCTCCACTTT.

The chain combines TRBV12-3 or TRBV12-4 with TRBJ2-7, with 7 bases fitting TRBD2. J gave up 0 bases and V 8 bases, and 7 bases lay outside the gene matches. This CDR3 region has 14 residues. The CDR3 is CASAPGGPSYEQYF. CDR3 sequence (DNA): TGTGCCAGCGCCCCGGGGGGTCCCTCCTACGAGCAGTACTTC.

This clonotype is categorized as medium-sized. This sequence joins TRBV14 and TRBJ1-1; D is possibly TRBD1 (6 bases). The CDR3 sequence is 13 residues long. Trimming cost V 4 bases and J 11 bases, with 17 bases left between them. CDR1 SGHDN and CDR2 FVKESK come from the germline V gene. The CDR3 DNA sequence: TGTGCCAGCAGCCTAGGACTGACAGGTCGGGCTTTCTTT. This encodes CASSLGLTGRAFF. The whole variable domain, remainder taken from reference TRBV14 and TRBJ1-1, is EAGVTQFPSHSVIEKGQTVTLRCDPISGHDNLYWYRRVMGKEIKFLLHFVKESKQDESGMPNNRFLAERTGGTYSTLKVQPAELEDSGVYFCASSLGLTGRAFFGQGTRLTVV.

The sample holds a few counts of this clonotype. V usage is TRBV3-1 and J usage is TRBJ1-2; 7 positions match TRBD1. With V trimmed by 1 base and J by 11 bases, 4 bases remained unmatched. CDR3 length equals 12 residues. Germline lookup yields CDR1 LGHDT and CDR2 YNNKEL (reference sequence). This chain's CDR3 is CASSQGTGRYTF. The CDR3 nucleotides are TGTGCCAGCAGCCAAGGGACAGGTCGATACACCTTC.

This chain connects TRBV5-4 to TRBJ2-7; D is possibly TRBD2 (6 bases). V gave up 4 bases and J gave up 1 base, with 12 bases separating them. The CDR3 totals 14 residues. The V gene's germline CDR1 is SGHNT and CDR2 YYREEE (reference sequence). CDR3 DNA: TGTGCCAGCAGCCCGCAGGAGGGTTCCTACGAGCAGTACTTC. This gives the protein CASSPQEGSYEQYF.

This clonotype was found a few times. CDR3 loop: CASSPGWTEAFF. The CDR3 DNA is TGTGCCAGTAGTCCCGGATGGACTGAAGCTTTCTTT. This rearrangement joins TRBV19 to TRBJ1-1; no definite D call. Trimming took 5 bases from V and 5 from J, leaving 9 bases between them. This CDR3 region has 12 residues. Germline values: CDR1 LNHDA, CDR2 SQIVND (reference sequence). The full variable domain, with the rest looked up from reference TRBV19 and TRBJ1-1, is DGGITQSPKYLFRKEGQNVTLSCEQNLNHDAMYWYRQDPGQGLRLIYYSQIVNDFQKGDIAEGYSVSREKKESFPLTVTSAQKNPTAFYLCASSPGWTEAFFGQGTRLTVV.

This clonotype was observed many times. The V call is TRBV30, the J call TRBJ1-2, with a possible D match to TRBD1 (5 bases). The ends were cut back, 2 bases at V and 2 bases at J, with 9 bases in the middle. The CDR3 covers 13 residues. Germline CDR1 reads GTSNPN; CDR2 reads SVGIG (reference sequence). The CDR3 nucleotides are TGTGCCTGGAGTAAGGGGCAGAACTATGGCTACACCTTC. Translating gives CAWSKGQNYGYTF.

This chain connects TRBV6-5 to TRBJ2-1; D is ambiguous. V was shortened by 0 bases and J by 0 bases, with 9 bases between the two germline ends. The CDR3 totals 16 residues. The V gene's germline CDR1 is MNHEY and CDR2 SVGAGI. The CDR3 nucleotides read TGTGCCAGCAGTTACTCGACCCCGGGCTCCTACAATGAGCAGTTCTTC. It is translated as CASSYSTPGSYNEQFF.

The chain couples TRBV12-5 to TRBJ1-5; D remains unclear. This CDR3 region has 12 residues. Germline CDR1 LGHNT, CDR2 FRNRAP. The V and J ends lost 4 bases and 5 bases respectively, with 6 bases between them. The CDR3 reads CASGSLYQPQHF. CDR3 in DNA: TGTGCTAGTGGTTCCCTCTATCAGCCCCAGCATTTT.

This clonotype showed up just a few times. The chain links TRBV6-5 to TRBJ1-1; D may be TRBD1 (6 bases). The CDR3 sequence is 15 residues long. Per germline, CDR1 MNHEY and CDR2 SVGAGI. V was clipped by 0 bases and J by 5 bases, with 13 bases between them. CDR3 bases: TGTGCCAGCAGTTACTCGAGCCAGGGGAGGACTGAAGCTTTCTTT. Translated, it gives CASSYSSQGRTEAFF.

The V and J genes are TRBV20-1 and TRBJ1-1; D gene uncertain. Germline CDR1 is DFQATT and CDR2 is SNEGSKA (reference sequence). With 2 bases removed from V and 4 bases from J, the gap between germline ends came to 8 bases. The CDR3 totals 12 residues. As DNA, the CDR3 is TGCAGTGCTAGACCAGTTGCCACTGAAGCTTTCTTT. Amino acid sequence: CSARPVATEAFF.

This clonotype was counted once. Just one base apart from a much larger clone, this may be a read error. The chain joins TRBV6-5 to TRBJ1-1; D ambiguous. The CDR3 runs to 13 residues. V was clipped by 1 base and J by 1 base, with 4 bases between them. The V gene's germline CDR1 is MNHEY and CDR2 SVGAGI. The CDR3 here is CASSYCQNTEAFF. As DNA, the CDR3 is TGTGCCAGCAGTTACTGTCAGAACACTGAAGCTTTCTTT.

Relative to its sample, this clonotype is medium-sized. V is TRBV10-3 and J is TRBJ1-1; 7 positions match TRBD1. With 3 bases clipped from V and 1 base from J, the junction kept 8 bases outside the gene matches. The CDR3 is made up of 16 amino acids. Germline CDR1 reads ENHRY; CDR2 reads SYGVKD. Written as DNA, the CDR3 is TGTGCCATCAGTGACCCTCCAAGACAGGGGAACACTGAAGCTTTCTTT. It encodes CAISDPPRQGNTEAFF.

This clonotype was seen a few times. This rearrangement joins TRBV5-4 to TRBJ2-7; D perhaps matches TRBD1 (6 bases). This CDR3 is 13 amino acids long. Germline V CDR1 and CDR2: SGHNT, YYREEE (reference sequence). The germline V and J ends were trimmed by 0 bases and 5 bases, with 9 bases remaining between them. The CDR3 spells CASSLDRVHEQYF. The CDR3 DNA follows: TGTGCCAGCAGCTTGGACAGGGTCCACGAGCAGTACTTC.

The chain employs TRBV6-1 and TRBJ1-1; no firm D call. V gave up 7 bases and J gave up 9 bases, with 9 bases separating them. The germline gives CDR1 MNHNS, CDR2 SASEGT. The CDR3 is 10 amino acids. Here the CDR3 DNA reads TGTGCCAGCATGAAGGTGAAAGCTTTCTTT. This sequence encodes CASMKVKAFF.

The J gene is TRBJ2-7, the V gene TRBV12-3 or TRBV12-4; D unclear. Trimming removed 6 bases from V and 3 bases from J, with 9 bases in between. This CDR3 spans 12 amino acids. CDR3 in DNA: TGTGCCAGCAGCCGCTCGGGCTACGAGCAGTACTTC. Protein product: CASSRSGYEQYF.

The V and J genes are TRBV2 and TRBJ1-1, with D unresolved. This CDR3 comprises 12 residues. Germline V gene lookup returns CDR1 SNHLY and CDR2 FYNNEI. V dropped 8 bases and J dropped 4 bases, with 11 bases sitting between them. The CDR3 reads CASQSQATEAFF. The CDR3 bases are TGTGCCAGCCAGTCTCAGGCCACTGAAGCTTTCTTT.

This clonotype is medium-sized (0.01 to 0.1%) by share. The chain recombines TRBV28 with TRBJ1-4, with D unclear. This CDR3 contains 14 residues. The germline V and J ends were trimmed by 4 bases and 7 bases, with 13 bases remaining between them. Germline V gene data show CDR1 as MDHEN and CDR2 as SYDVKM. CDR3 DNA: TGTGCCAGCAGTTCCAGCCTAGAGGCTGAAAAACTGTTTTTT. Translating it yields CASSSSLEAEKLFF.

The rearrangement links TRBV5-4 to TRBJ2-7; D gene uncertain. The CDR3 runs to 14 residues. V was shortened by 0 bases and J by 6 bases, with 13 bases between the two germline ends. Germline loops: CDR1 SGHNT, CDR2 YYREEE (reference sequence). As DNA, the CDR3 is TGTGCCAGCAGCTTGGACGGCCGCGGCCGCGAGCAGTACTTC. It codes for CASSLDGRGREQYF.

In this sample, this clonotype is medium-sized. This chain uses TRBV19 with TRBJ1-4, with TRBD1 identical over 9 bases. V shed 4 bases, J shed 8 bases, and the junction held 5 bases outside the gene matches. This CDR3 comprises 14 residues. Per the germline V gene, CDR1 is LNHDA and CDR2 is SQIVND (reference sequence). The DNA for the CDR3 is TGTGCCAGTAGTAGGACAGGGGCAAACGAAAAACTGTTTTTT. It yields the protein CASSRTGANEKLFF.

By proportion, this clonotype is medium-sized. The rearrangement joins TRBV6-6 to TRBJ1-6; no firm D call. V lost 2 bases, J lost 7 bases, and 18 bases lay in between. Germline loops: CDR1 MNHNY, CDR2 SVGAGI (reference sequence). The CDR3 spans 17 residues. The CDR3 reads CASSYTPDRERNSPLHF. The CDR3 DNA follows: TGTGCCAGCAGTTACACGCCGGACCGGGAGCGAAATTCACCCCTCCACTTT.

This clonotype has just a few counts. V gene TRBV20-1 combines with J gene TRBJ1-1; D is possibly TRBD1 (6 bases). Per the germline V gene, CDR1 is DFQATT and CDR2 is SNEGSKA (reference sequence). V dropped 6 bases and J dropped 5 bases, with 19 bases sitting between them. There are 14 residues in the CDR3. Here the CDR3 reads CSASRVGARTEAFF. DNA for the CDR3: TGCAGTGCGAGTCGCGTGGGGGCGCGAACTGAAGCTTTCTTT.

The chain carries TRBV20-1 and TRBJ1-3, with unresolved D. This CDR3 region has 14 residues. V was pared by 5 bases and J by 0 bases, with 11 bases between. From germline, CDR1 is DFQATT and CDR2 SNEGSKA (reference sequence). The CDR3 coding sequence is TGCAGTGCTCCCGACACACACTCTGGAAACACCATATATTTT. Protein product: CSAPDTHSGNTIYF.

The rearrangement joins TRBV9 to TRBJ1-1; D possibly corresponds to TRBD1 (6 bases). Germline V gene data show CDR1 as SGDLS and CDR2 as YYNGEE. Trimming left V 2 bases short and J 7 bases short, with 12 bases between. CDR3 length: 13 residues. This CDR3 is CASSVREGVEAFF. CDR3 nucleotides: TGTGCCAGCAGCGTCCGGGAGGGGGTTGAAGCTTTCTTT.

The V gene is TRBV5-5, the J gene TRBJ1-2; a weak D match, TRBD1 (5 bases). This CDR3 is 13 amino acids long. The germline gives CDR1 SGHKS, CDR2 YYEKEE (reference sequence). V was trimmed by 3 bases and J by 3 bases, leaving 9 bases between them. CDR3 sequence reads: CASSWDRDYGYTF. Written as DNA, the CDR3 is TGTGCCAGCAGCTGGGACCGAGACTATGGCTACACCTTC.

This clonotype is medium-sized (0.01 to 0.1%) in the sample. The J gene is TRBJ1-5, the V gene TRBV20-1; D is uncertain. CDR3 size: 14 residues. Germline CDR1 reads DFQATT; CDR2 reads SNEGSKA (reference sequence). V was clipped by 1 base and J by 7 bases, with 14 bases between them. In nucleotides, the CDR3 is TGCAGTGCTAGAGGGCACCCTGGGGAACAGCCCCAGCATTTT. Protein: CSARGHPGEQPQHF.